Below are 12 T cell receptor beta chains sequenced from a single sample in a study of shared clonotypes between healthy human individuals. Profiling relied on immunoSEQ multiplex PCR, and the TCRdb table lists in-frame clones only, not all of them. The sample shows some 92,000 clones, more than 45% of them seen only once. Sequenced material: PBMCs. Receptors were obtained from a woman aged 40 to 49 in good health. Some clones in this sample may be carry-over from other donors' samples.

The genes are TRBV7-9 and TRBJ2-1; tentatively, D is TRBD2 (5 bases). The V gene lost 3 bases and the J gene lost 6 bases, with 15 bases spanning the gap. CDR3 length: 15 amino acids. The germline CDR1 and CDR2 sequences are SEHNR and FQNEAQ (reference sequence). CDR3 amino acids: CASSFTSHAGNEQFF. The DNA for the CDR3 is TGTGCCAGCAGCTTTACCTCGCACGCGGGCAATGAGCAGTTCTTC.

The CDR3 loop is CASSDRYEQYF. The DNA for the CDR3 is TGTGCCAGCAGTGATAGGTACGAGCAGTACTTC. J is TRBJ2-7 and V is TRBV6-5, with D unclear. The germline V gene has CDR1 MNHEY and CDR2 SVGAGI. The V gene lost 5 bases and the J gene lost 4 bases, with 6 bases spanning the gap. CDR3 length: 11 amino acids.

With respect to this clone: This likely stems from a read error, as it lies one base from a far larger clone. The same CDR3 also results from other DNA sequences found in this sample. The chain has TRBV28 and TRBJ2-5, with 9 bases fitting TRBD1. The end of the DNA fits TRBJ2-7 better, so the J call may be wrong. The CDR3 extends over 14 amino acids. Germline V lookup: CDR1 MDHEN, CDR2 SYDVKM. The CDR3 sequence: CASSHTGGSYEQYF. CDR3 sequence (DNA): TGTGCTAGCAGCCATACAGGGGGCAGTTACGAGCAGTACTTC.

This clone occurred a few times. The rearrangement links TRBV28 to TRBJ1-2, with D unresolved. The CDR3 totals 13 residues. The ends were cut back, 6 bases at V and 4 bases at J, with 12 bases in the middle. Germline V gives CDR1 MDHEN, CDR2 SYDVKM. The CDR3 region is CASRIEESYGYTF. Here the CDR3 DNA reads TGTGCCAGCAGGATCGAGGAAAGCTATGGCTACACCTTC.

V and J are TRBV19 and TRBJ2-7; 7 nucleotides align to TRBD1. The CDR3 is 14 residues long. The V segment lost 5 bases and the J segment 1 base; nucleotides outside the gene matches: 5. From germline, CDR1 is LNHDA and CDR2 SQIVND (reference sequence). The CDR3 DNA reads as TGTGCCAGTAGTTTGACAGGGAATTCCTACGAGCAGTACTTC. Translation: CASSLTGNSYEQYF.

The chain joins TRBV28 to TRBJ2-7; 8 nucleotides line up with TRBD1. Per germline, CDR1 MDHEN and CDR2 SYDVKM. V shed 7 bases, J shed 2 bases, and the junction held 7 bases outside the gene matches. The CDR3 length is 14 residues. CDR3 region: CASTGQGVPYEQYF. The DNA of the CDR3 is TGTGCCAGCACCGGACAGGGAGTCCCCTACGAGCAGTACTTC.

This clone was recorded a few times. The J gene is TRBJ2-5, the V gene TRBV28; D is tentatively TRBD1 or TRBD2 (5 bases each). The J call may be wrong; the DNA end is better matched by TRBJ2-7. Germline V gene sequence: CDR1 MDHEN, CDR2 SYDVKM. The CDR3 has 13 residues. The CDR3 here is CASRRGRQYEQYF. CDR3 DNA: TGTGCCAGCCGCCGGGGCAGGCAGTACGAGCAGTACTTC.

This clone was counted only a few times. The CDR3 protein is CASSRTGPRGNSPLHF. The CDR3 DNA reads TGCGCCAGCAGCCGAACCGGGCCTCGGGGTAATTCACCCCTCCACTTT. J is TRBJ1-6 and V is TRBV4-3; no clear D gene. Germline V CDR1 and CDR2: LGHNA, YSLEER. The CDR3 totals 16 residues. V lost 4 bases, J lost 6 bases, and 16 bases lay in between.

This chain connects TRBV2 to TRBJ1-2; D gene uncertain. CDR3 length: 13 amino acids. Germline-derived CDR1 and CDR2 are SNHLY and FYNNEI. V gave up 3 bases and J gave up 3 bases, with 8 bases separating them. The chain's CDR3 is CASSDAQDYGYTF. The CDR3 region has the DNA TGTGCCAGCAGTGACGCGCAGGACTATGGCTACACCTTC.

The chain carries TRBV9 and TRBJ1-1, with no clear D. Trimming left V 2 bases short and J 0 bases short, with 8 bases between. CDR3 length equals 14 residues. Per the germline V gene, CDR1 is SGDLS and CDR2 is YYNGEE. The CDR3 is CASSVDGVNTEAFF. DNA for the CDR3: TGTGCCAGCAGCGTGGATGGTGTGAACACTGAAGCTTTCTTT.

This clone occurred a few times. A much larger clone differs from this one at a single base, so this may be a read error. At the DNA level, this CDR3 is encoded by other sequences in the same sample as well. The chain recombines TRBV7-9 with TRBJ1-4; D is undetermined. The CDR3 is 10 amino acids. The V end was cut by 5 bases, the J end by 12 bases, with 7 bases between. Germline V gene lookup returns CDR1 SEHNR and CDR2 FQNEAQ (reference sequence). CDR3 in DNA: TGTGCCAGCAGCACCTACGAACTGTTTTTT. This gives the protein CASSTYELFF.

This clone was detected only a few times. The same CDR3 is also encoded by other DNA sequences in this sample. This chain connects TRBV30 to TRBJ2-7; 7 nucleotides match TRBD2. J lost 4 bases, V lost 1 base, and 7 bases had no gene match. The CDR3 consists of 14 residues. Germline CDR1 reads GTSNPN; CDR2 reads SVGIG (reference sequence). The CDR3: CAWSEGGLTYEQYF. CDR3 sequence (DNA): TGTGCCTGGAGTGAGGGAGGGCTCACATACGAGCAGTACTTC.